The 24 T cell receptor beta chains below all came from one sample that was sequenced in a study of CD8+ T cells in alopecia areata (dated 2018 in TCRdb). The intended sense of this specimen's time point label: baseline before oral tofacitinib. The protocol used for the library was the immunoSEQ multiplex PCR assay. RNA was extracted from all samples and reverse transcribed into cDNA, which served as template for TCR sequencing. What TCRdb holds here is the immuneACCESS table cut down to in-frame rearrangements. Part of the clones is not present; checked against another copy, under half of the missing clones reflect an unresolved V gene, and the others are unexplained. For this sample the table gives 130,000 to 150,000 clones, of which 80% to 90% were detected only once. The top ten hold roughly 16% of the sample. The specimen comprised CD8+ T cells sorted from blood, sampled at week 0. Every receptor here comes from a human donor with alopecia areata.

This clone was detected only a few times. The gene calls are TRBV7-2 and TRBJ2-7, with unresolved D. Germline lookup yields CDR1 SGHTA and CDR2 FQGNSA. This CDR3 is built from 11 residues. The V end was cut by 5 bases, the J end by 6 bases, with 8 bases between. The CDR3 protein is CASSHRREQYF. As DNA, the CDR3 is TGTGCCAGCAGCCACCGTCGCGAGCAGTACTTC.

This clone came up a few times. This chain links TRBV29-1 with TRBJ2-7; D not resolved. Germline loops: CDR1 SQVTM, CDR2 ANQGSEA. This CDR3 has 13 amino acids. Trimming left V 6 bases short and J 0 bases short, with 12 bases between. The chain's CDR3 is CSVWTTGSYEQYF. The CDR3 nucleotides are TGCAGCGTCTGGACGACGGGCTCCTACGAGCAGTACTTC.

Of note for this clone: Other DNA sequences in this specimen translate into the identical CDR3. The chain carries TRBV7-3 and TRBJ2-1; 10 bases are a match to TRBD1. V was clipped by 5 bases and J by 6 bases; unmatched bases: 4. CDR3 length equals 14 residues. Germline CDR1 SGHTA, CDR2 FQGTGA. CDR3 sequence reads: CASSRGQGSNEQFF. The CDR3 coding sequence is TGTGCCAGCAGCCGGGGACAGGGGAGCAATGAGCAGTTCTTC.

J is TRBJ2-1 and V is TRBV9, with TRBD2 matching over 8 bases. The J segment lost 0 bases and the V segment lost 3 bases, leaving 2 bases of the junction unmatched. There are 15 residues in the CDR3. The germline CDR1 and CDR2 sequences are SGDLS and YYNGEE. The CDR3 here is CASSGSGTSYNEQFF. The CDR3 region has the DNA TGTGCCAGCAGCGGTAGCGGGACCTCCTACAATGAGCAGTTCTTC.

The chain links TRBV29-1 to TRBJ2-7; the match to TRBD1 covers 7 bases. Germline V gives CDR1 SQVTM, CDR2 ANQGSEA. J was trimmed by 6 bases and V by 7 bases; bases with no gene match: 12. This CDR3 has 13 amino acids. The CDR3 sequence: CSADLAGGTEQYF. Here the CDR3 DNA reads TGCAGCGCTGACCTCGCAGGGGGAACCGAGCAGTACTTC.

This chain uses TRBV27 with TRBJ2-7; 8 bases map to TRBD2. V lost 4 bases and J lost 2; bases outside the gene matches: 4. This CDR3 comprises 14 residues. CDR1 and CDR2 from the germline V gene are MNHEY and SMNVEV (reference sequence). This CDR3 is CASSSRLATYEQYF. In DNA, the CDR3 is TGTGCCAGCAGTTCACGACTAGCGACCTACGAGCAGTACTTC.

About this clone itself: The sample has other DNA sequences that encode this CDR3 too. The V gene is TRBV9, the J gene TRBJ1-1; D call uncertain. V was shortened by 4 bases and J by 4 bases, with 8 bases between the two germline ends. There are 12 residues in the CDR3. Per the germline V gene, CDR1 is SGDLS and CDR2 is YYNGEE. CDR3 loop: CASSPRGTEAFF. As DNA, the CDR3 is TGTGCCAGCAGCCCTCGCGGCACTGAAGCTTTCTTT.

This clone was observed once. In DNA form, the CDR3 reads TGTGCCAGCACCCCGGGACTCCCAAATGAGCAGTTCTTC. This sequence encodes CASTPGLPNEQFF. The V call is TRBV13, the J call TRBJ2-1; a possible D gene is TRBD2 (6 bases). This CDR3 comprises 13 residues. V lost 7 bases to trimming and J lost 7 bases, with 14 bases between them. CDR1 PRHDT and CDR2 FYEKMQ come from the germline V gene (reference sequence).

This CDR3 reads CAWIGNTGELFF. CDR3 coding DNA: TGTGCCTGGATCGGAAACACCGGGGAGCTGTTTTTT. The rearrangement joins TRBV30 to TRBJ2-2; D is undetermined. This CDR3 has 12 residues. Per germline, CDR1 GTSNPN and CDR2 SVGIG (reference sequence). V was trimmed by 4 bases and J by 2 bases, leaving 5 bases between them. The full variable domain, completed using reference TRBV30 and TRBJ2-2, is SQTIHQWPATLVQPVGSPLSLECTVEGTSNPNLYWYRQAAGRGLQLLFYSVGIGQISSEVPQNLSASRPQDRQFILSSKKLLLSDSGFYLCAWIGNTGELFFGEGSRLTVL.

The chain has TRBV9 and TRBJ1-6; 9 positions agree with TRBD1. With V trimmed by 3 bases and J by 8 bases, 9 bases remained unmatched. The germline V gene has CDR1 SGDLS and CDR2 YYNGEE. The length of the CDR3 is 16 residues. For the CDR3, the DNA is TGTGCCAGCAGCGCCCCCGGACAGGGGTACGATTCACCCCTCCACTTT. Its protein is CASSAPGQGYDSPLHF.

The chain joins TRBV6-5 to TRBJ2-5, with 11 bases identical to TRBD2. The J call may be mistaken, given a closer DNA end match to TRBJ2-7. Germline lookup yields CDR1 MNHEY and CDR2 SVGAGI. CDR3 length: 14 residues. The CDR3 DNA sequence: TGTGCCAGCAGTTACGGGACTAGCGGCTACGAGCAGTACTTC. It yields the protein CASSYGTSGYEQYF.

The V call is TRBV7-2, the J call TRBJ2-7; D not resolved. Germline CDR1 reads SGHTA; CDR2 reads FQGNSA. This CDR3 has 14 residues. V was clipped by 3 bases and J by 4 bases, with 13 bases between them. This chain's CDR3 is CASSFTVPMYEQYF. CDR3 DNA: TGTGCCAGCAGCTTCACGGTGCCAATGTACGAGCAGTACTTC.

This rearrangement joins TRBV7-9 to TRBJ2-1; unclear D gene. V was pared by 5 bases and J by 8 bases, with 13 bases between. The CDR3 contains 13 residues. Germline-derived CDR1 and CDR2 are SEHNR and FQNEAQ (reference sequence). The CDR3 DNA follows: TGTGCCAGCAGCCTGCGGTCGGGCGATGAGCAGTTCTTC. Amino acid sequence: CASSLRSGDEQFF.

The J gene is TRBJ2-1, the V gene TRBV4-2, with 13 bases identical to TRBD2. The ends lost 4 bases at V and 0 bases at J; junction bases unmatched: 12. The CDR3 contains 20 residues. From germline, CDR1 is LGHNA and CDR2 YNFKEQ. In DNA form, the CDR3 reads TGTGCCAGCAGCCCACAGGGGGGACTAGCGGGGACCGCCTCCTACAATGAGCAGTTCTTC. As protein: CASSPQGGLAGTASYNEQFF.

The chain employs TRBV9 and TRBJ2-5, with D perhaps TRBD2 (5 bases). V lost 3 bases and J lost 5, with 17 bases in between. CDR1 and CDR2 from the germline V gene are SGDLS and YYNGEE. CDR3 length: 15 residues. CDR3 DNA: TGTGCCAGCAGCGGCTACGGCCGGGGTGTCGAGACCCAGTACTTC. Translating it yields CASSGYGRGVETQYF.

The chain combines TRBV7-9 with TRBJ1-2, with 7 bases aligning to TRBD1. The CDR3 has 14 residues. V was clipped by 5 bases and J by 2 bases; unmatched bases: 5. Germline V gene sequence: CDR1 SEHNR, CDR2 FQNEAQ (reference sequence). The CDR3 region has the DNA TGTGCCAGCAGCCCGTCGGGACAGAACTATGGCTACACCTTC. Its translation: CASSPSGQNYGYTF.

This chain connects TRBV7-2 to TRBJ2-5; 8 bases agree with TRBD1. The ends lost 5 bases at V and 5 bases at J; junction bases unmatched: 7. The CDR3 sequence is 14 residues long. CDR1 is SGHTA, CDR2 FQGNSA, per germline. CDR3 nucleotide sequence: TGTGCCAGCAGCATCGGACAGGGCCTGGAGACCCAGTACTTC. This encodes CASSIGQGLETQYF. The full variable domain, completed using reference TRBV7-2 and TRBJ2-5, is GAGVSQSPSNKVTEKGKDVELRCDPISGHTALYWYRQSLGQGLEFLIYFQGNSAPDKSGLPSDRFSAERTGGSVSTLTIQRTQQEDSAVYLCASSIGQGLETQYFGPGTRLLVL.

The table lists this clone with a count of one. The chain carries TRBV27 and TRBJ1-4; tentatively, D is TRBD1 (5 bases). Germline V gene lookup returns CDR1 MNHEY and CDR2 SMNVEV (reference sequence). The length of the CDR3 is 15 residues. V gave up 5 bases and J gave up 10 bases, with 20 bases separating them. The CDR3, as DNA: TGTGCCAGCAGTATCGGGACTTGGGCCAGCGGAAAACTGTTTTTT. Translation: CASSIGTWASGKLFF.

The CDR3 DNA follows: TGTGCCAGCAGTGTACAGATCAATGAGCAGTTCTTC. This translates into CASSVQINEQFF. V usage is TRBV2 and J usage is TRBJ2-1; D unclear. Germline V gene sequence: CDR1 SNHLY, CDR2 FYNNEI. V was shortened by 4 bases and J by 6 bases, with 7 bases between the two germline ends. There are 12 residues in the CDR3.

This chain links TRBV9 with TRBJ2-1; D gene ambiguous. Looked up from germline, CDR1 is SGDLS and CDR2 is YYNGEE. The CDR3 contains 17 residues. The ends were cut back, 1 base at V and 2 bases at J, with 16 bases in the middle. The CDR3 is CASSVFPASKTYNEQFF. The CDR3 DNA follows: TGTGCCAGCAGCGTATTCCCAGCGTCCAAGACCTACAATGAGCAGTTCTTC.

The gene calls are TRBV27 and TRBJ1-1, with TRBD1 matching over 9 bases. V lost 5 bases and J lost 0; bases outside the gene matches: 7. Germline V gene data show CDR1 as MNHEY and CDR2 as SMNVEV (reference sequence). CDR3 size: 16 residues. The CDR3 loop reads CASSQWTGAMNTEAFF. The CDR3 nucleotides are TGTGCCAGCAGTCAGTGGACAGGGGCTATGAACACTGAAGCTTTCTTT.

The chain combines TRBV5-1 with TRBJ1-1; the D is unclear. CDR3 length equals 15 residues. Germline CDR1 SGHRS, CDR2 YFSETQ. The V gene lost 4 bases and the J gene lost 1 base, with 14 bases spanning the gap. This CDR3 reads CASSEIFEGNTEAFF. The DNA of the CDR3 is TGCGCCAGCAGCGAGATATTCGAGGGGAACACTGAAGCTTTCTTT.

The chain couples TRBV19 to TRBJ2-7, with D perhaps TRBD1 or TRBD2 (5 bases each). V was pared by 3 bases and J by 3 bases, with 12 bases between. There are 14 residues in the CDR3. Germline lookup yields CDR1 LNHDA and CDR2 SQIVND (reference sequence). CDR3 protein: CASSIGGLGYEQYF. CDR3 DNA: TGTGCCAGTAGTATTGGGGGTCTAGGCTACGAGCAGTACTTC.

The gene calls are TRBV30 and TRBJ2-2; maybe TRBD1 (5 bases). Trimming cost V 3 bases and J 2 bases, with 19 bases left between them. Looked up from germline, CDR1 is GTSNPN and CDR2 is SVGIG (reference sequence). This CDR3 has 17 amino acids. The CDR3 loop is CAWSSHQGRGNTGELFF. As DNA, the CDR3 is TGTGCCTGGAGCTCCCACCAGGGCAGAGGCAACACCGGGGAGCTGTTTTTT.